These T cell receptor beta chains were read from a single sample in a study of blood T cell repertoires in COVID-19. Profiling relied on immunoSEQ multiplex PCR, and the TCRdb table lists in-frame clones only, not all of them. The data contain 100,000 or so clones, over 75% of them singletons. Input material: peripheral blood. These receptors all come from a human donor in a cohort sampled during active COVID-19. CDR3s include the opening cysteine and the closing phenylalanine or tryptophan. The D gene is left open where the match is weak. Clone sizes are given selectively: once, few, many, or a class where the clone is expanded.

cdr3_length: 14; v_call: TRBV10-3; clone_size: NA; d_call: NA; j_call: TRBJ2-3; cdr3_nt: TGTGCCATCAGTGAATTACTAGCTACAGATACGCAGTATTTT; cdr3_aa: CAISELLATDTQYF
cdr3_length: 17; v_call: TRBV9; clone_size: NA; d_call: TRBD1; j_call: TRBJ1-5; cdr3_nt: TGTGCCAGCAGCCCCGGGACAGGGGGGAATAGCAATCAGCCCCAGCATTTT; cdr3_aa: CASSPGTGGNSNQPQHF
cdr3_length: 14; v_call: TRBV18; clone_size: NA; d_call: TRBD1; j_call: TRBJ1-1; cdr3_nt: TGTGCCAGCTCACGGACAGGGGAGAACACTGAAGCTTTCTTT; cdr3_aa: CASSRTGENTEAFF
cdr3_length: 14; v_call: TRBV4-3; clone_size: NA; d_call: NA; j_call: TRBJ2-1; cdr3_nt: TGCGCCAGCAGCCAAGAGGCGGTGTACAATGAGCAGTTCTTC; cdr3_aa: CASSQEAVYNEQFF
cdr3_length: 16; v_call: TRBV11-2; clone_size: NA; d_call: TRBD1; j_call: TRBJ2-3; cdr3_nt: TGTGCCAGCAGCTTACAGGGGGCTCCTATAGCAGATACGCAGTATTTT; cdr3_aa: CASSLQGAPIADTQYF
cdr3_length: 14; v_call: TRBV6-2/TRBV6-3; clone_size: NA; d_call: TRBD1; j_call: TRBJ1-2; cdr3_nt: TGTGCCAGCAGTTCCGGGACAGGGTCCTATGGCTACACCTTC; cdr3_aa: CASSSGTGSYGYTF
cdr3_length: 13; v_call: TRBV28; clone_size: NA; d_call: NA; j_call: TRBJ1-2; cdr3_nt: TGTGCCAGCACCGTGGACAGACTTTATGGCTACACCTTC; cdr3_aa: CASTVDRLYGYTF
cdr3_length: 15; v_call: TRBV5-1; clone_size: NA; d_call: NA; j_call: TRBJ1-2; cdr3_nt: TGCGCCAGCAGCTTGTTTACAGGGAAAGGCTATGGCTACACCTTC; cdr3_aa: CASSLFTGKGYGYTF
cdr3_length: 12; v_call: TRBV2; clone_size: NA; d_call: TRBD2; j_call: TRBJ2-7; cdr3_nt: TGTGCCACCGGGGGGGCAACCTACGAGCAGTACTTC; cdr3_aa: CATGGATYEQYF
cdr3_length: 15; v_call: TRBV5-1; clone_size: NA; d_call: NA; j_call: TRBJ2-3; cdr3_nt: TGCGCCAGCAGCCTAGGGACTTCGGGAGTGGATACGCAGTATTTT; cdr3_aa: CASSLGTSGVDTQYF
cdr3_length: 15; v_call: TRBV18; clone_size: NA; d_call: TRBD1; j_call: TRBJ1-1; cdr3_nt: TGTGCCAGCTCACCCCGACAGGGTCCAAACACTGAAGCTTTCTTT; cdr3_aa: CASSPRQGPNTEAFF
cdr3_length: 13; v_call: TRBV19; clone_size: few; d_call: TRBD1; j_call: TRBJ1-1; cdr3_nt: TGTGCCAGTAGTAGACAGGGTTGGACTGAAGCTTTCTTT; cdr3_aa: CASSRQGWTEAFF
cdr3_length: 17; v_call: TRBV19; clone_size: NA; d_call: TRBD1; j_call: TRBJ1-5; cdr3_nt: TGTGCCAGTAGTCCCTACGGGACAGGGTATTCGAATCAGCCCCAGCATTTT; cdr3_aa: CASSPYGTGYSNQPQHF
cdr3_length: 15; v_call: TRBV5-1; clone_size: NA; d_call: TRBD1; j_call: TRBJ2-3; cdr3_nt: TGCGCCAGCAAATCCGGGACAGGGTCGACAGATACGCAGTATTTT; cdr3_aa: CASKSGTGSTDTQYF
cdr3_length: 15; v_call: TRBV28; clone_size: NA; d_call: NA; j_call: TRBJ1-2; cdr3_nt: TGTGCCAGCAATTTATTCCAGGGGCGACATAGGGGCTACACCTTC; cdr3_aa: CASNLFQGRHRGYTF
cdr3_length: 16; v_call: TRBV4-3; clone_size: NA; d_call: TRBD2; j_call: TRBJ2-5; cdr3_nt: TGCGCCAGCAGCCAAAGGGCTAGCGGGGGGCAAGAGACCCAGTACTTC; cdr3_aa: CASSQRASGGQETQYF
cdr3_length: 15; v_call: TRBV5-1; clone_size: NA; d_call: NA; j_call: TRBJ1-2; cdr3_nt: TGCGCCAGCAGCTTGGCCCCCCTCACGGGCTATGGCTACACCTTC; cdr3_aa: CASSLAPLTGYGYTF
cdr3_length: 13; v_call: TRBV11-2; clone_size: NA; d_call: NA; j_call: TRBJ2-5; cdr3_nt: TGTGCCAGCAGCTTCCCAGGGCTGGAGACCCAGTACTTC; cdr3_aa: CASSFPGLETQYF
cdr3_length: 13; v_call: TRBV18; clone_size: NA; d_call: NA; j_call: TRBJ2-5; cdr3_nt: TGTGCCAGCTCACCACCCAGTCAAGAGACCCAGTACTTC; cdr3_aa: CASSPPSQETQYF
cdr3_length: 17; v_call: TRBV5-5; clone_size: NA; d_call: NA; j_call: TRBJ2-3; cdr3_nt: TGTGCCAGCAGCTTGGCCTTAACAGGGGCGGGAACAGATACGCAGTATTTT; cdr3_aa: CASSLALTGAGTDTQYF
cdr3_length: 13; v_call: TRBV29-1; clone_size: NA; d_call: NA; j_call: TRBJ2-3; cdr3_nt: TGCAGCGTCAAGCCCCAGGGGACAGATACGCAGTATTTT; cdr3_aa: CSVKPQGTDTQYF
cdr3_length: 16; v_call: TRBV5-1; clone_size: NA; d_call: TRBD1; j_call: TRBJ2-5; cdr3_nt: TGCGCCAGCAGCTTGGTACGCCAGGGGGCAGGGGAGACCCAGTACTTC; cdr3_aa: CASSLVRQGAGETQYF
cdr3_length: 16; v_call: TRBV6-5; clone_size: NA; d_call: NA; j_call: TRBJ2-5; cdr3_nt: TGTGCCAGCAGTTACTCGAGTGGGGGGTCGTGGGAGACCCAGTACTTC; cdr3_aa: CASSYSSGGSWETQYF
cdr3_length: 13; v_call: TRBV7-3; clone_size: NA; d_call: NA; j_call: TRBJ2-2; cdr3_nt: TGTGCCAGCAGCCCAGTAGCATCCGGGGAGCTGTTTTTT; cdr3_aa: CASSPVASGELFF
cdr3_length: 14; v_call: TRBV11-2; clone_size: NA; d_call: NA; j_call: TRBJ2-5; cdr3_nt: TGTGCCAGCAGCTTATCAGGGGAAAGAGAGACCCAGTACTTC; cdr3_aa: CASSLSGERETQYF
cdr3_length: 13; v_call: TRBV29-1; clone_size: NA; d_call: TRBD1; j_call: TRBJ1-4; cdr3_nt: TGCAGCGCGACAGGGATTACTAATGAAAAACTGTTTTTT; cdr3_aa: CSATGITNEKLFF
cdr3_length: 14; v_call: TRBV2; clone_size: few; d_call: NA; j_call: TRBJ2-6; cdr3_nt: TGTGCCAGCAGTGACAGGGCTGGGGCCAACGTCCTGACTTTC; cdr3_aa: CASSDRAGANVLTF
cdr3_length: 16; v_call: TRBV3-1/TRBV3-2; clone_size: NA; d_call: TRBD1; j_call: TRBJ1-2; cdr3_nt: TGTGCCAGCAGCCAAGTGATCTGGTACAGGGGTGGTGGCTACACCTTC; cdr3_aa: CASSQVIWYRGGGYTF
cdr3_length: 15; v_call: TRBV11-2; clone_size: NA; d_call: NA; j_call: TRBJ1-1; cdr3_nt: TGTGCCAGCAGCTTAGATCTCCAGGGGAACACTGAAGCTTTCTTT; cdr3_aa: CASSLDLQGNTEAFF
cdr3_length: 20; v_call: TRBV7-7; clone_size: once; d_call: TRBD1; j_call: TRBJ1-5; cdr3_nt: TGTGCTAGCACCCCGGCCTTGGAGGGACAGGGAAAAGACGGCAATCAGCCCCAGCATTTT; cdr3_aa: CASTPALEGQGKDGNQPQHF
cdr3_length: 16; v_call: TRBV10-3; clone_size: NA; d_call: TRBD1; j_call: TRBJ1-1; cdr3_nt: TGTGCCATCAGCGCTAGGACAGGGAGGGGGGACACTGAAGCTTTCTTT; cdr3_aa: CAISARTGRGDTEAFF
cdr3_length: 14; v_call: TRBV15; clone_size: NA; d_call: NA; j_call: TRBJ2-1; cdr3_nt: TGTGCCACCAGCAGGGCGGGATCCTACAATGAGCAGTTCTTC; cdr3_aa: CATSRAGSYNEQFF
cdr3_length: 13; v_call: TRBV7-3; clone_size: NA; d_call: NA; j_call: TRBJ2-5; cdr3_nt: TGTGCCAGCAGCTTAGGACAGCAAGAGACCCAGTACTTC; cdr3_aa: CASSLGQQETQYF
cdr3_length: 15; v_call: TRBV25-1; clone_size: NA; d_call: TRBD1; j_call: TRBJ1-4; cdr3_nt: TGTGCCAGCAGTGACCCGACAGGGGTGAATGAAAAACTGTTTTTT; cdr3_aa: CASSDPTGVNEKLFF
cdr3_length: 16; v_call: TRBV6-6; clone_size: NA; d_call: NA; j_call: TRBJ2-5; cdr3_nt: TGTGCCAGCAGTTACTCGACGAACACAGGGCAAGAGACCCAGTACTTC; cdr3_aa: CASSYSTNTGQETQYF
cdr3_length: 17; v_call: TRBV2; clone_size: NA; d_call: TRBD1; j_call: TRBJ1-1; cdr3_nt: TGTGCCAGCACTACACCCCGGGACAGGGGAATCGGCACTGAAGCTTTCTTT; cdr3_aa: CASTTPRDRGIGTEAFF
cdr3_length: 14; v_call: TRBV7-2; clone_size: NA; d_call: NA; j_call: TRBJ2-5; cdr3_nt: TGTGCCAGCAGCTTAGCCCCTAGCATTGAGACCCAGTACTTC; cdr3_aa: CASSLAPSIETQYF
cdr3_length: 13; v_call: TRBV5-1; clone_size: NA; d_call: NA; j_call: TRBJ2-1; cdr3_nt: TGCGCCAGCAGCTTAGACGGGAAAAATGAGCAGTTCTTC; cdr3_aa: CASSLDGKNEQFF
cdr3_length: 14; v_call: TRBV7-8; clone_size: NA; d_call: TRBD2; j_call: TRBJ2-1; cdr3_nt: TGTGCCAGCAGGCGGACTAGCGGGGGGAATGAGCAGTTCTTC; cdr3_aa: CASRRTSGGNEQFF
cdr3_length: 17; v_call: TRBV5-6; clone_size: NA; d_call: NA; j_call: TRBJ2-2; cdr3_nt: TGTGCCAGCAGCTTGTCCGCAAACAGGGTTGGCACCGGGGAGCTGTTTTTT; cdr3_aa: CASSLSANRVGTGELFF
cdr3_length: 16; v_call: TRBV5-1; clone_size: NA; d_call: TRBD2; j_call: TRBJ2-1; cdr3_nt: TGCGCCAGCAGCTTGGAAGTGAGCGGGGGGGCCAATGAGCAGTTCTTC; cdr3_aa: CASSLEVSGGANEQFF
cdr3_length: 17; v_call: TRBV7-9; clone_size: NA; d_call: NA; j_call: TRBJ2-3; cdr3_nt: TGTGCCAGCAGCTTAGCGGGAGGGGGGACGAGAACAGATACGCAGTATTTT; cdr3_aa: CASSLAGGGTRTDTQYF
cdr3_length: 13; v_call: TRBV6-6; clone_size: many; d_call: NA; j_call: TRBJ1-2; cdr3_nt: TGTGCCAGCAGTCCGGGAGCCAACTATGGCTACACCTTC; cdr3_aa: CASSPGANYGYTF
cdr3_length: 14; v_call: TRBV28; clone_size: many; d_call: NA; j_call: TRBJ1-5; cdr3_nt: TGTGCCAGCAGTTGGACAATAGGAAATCAGCCCCAGCATTTT; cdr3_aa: CASSWTIGNQPQHF
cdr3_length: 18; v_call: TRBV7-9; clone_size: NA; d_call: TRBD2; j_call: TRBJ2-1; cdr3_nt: TGTGCCAGCAGCTTAGCCGGGACTAGCGGGGGGGCCTACAATGAGCAGTTCTTC; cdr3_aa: CASSLAGTSGGAYNEQFF
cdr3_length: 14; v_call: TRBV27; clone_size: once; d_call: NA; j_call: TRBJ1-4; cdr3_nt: TGTGCCAGCAGTTTTGTCGGGACTAATGAAAAACTGTTTTTT; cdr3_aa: CASSFVGTNEKLFF
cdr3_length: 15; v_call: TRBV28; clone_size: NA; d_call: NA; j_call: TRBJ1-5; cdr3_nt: TGTGCCAGCAGTCGAACAGGGTACGGCAATCAGCCCCAGCATTTT; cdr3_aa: CASSRTGYGNQPQHF
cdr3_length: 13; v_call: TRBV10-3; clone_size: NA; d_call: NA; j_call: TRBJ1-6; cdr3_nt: TGTGCCATCAGTGAGACAGGGTCGTCACCCCTCCACTTT; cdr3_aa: CAISETGSSPLHF
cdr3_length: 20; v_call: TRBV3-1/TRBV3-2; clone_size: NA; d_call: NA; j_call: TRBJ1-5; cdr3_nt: TGTGCCAGCACCCAACTCCGGGGGGCCTCAGGGTCGTACGGCAATCAGCCCCAGCATTTT; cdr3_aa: CASTQLRGASGSYGNQPQHF